This T cell receptor beta chain was captured by sequencing in a study of cytomegalovirus exposure and HLA in healthy donors. Study-wide results and limits: Roughly uniform depth of sequencing across donors was assumed in presence/absence analyses. Using the classifier, cytomegalovirus status was reportedly diagnosed with high specificity and sensitivity. Only CMV serostatus was available as immune exposure information.

This clone has only a few counts. Its antigen is as yet unknown. PCR primers comprised 60 Vbeta and 13 Jbeta primers. Libraries were prepared by immunoSEQ multiplex PCR; TCRdb keeps only in-frame clonotypes and omits some of them. The data contain about 130,000 clones, around three quarters of them singletons. The CDR3 is made up of 15 amino acids. The V end was cut by 0 bases, the J end by 5 bases, with 11 bases between. Germline V gene data show CDR1 as SGHAT and CDR2 as FQNNGV. The sample was PBMCs. The TCR comes from a male donor in good health and CMV-seropositive. This chain connects TRBV11-2 to TRBJ2-1; D gene unclear. In DNA form, the CDR3 reads TGTGCCAGCAGCTTAGATCCCTCCCCAGACAATGAGCAGTTCTTC. Encoded protein: CASSLDPSPDNEQFF. Variable domain in full (rest from reference TRBV11-2 and TRBJ2-1): EAGVAQSPRYKIIEKRQSVAFWCNPISGHATLYWYQQILGQGPKLLIQFQNNGVVDDSQLPKDRFSAERLKGVDSTLKIQPAKLEDSAVYLCASSLDPSPDNEQFFGPGTRLTVL.